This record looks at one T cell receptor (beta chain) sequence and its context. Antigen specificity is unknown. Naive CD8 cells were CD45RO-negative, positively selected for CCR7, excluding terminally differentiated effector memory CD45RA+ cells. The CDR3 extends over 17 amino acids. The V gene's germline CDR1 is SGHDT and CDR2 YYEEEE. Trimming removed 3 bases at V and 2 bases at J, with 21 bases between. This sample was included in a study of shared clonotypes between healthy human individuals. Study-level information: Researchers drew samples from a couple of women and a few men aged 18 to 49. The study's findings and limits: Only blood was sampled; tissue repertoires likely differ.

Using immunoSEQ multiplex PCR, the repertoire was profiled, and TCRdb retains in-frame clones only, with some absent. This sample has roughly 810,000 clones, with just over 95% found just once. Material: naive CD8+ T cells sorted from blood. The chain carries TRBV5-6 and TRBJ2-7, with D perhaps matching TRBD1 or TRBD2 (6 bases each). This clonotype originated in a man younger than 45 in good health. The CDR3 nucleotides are TGTGCCAGCAGCTCGCTGCGGGACGGACAGAGAACCTACGAGCAGTACTTC. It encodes CASSSLRDGQRTYEQYF. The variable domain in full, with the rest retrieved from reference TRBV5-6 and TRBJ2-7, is DAGVTQSPTHLIKTRGQQVTLRCSPKSGHDTVSWYQQALGQGPQFIFQYYEEEERQRGNFPDRFSGHQFPNYSSELNVNALLLGDSALYLCASSSLRDGQRTYEQYFGPGTRLTVT.